The 20 T cell receptor beta chains given below trace back to one sample, sequenced in a study of blood T cell repertoires in COVID-19 (dated by TCRdb to the early 2020s). Libraries came from the immunoSEQ multiplex PCR assay. TCRdb provides this immuneACCESS table in a form limited to in-frame rearrangements. Some clones are lacking; in checked studies, under half of them reflect an unresolved V gene, and why the rest are absent is not known. The sample profile shows 130,000 to 150,000 clones; around 81% of them were found once. 10% to 15% of the sample is in the top ten clones. What was sequenced was peripheral blood. The receptor set was obtained from a man in his sixties with active or convalescent COVID-19.

The genes are TRBV28 and TRBJ1-3; D call uncertain. Trimming took 8 bases from V and 4 from J, leaving 15 bases between them. Germline CDR1 is MDHEN and CDR2 is SYDVKM. The CDR3 contains 14 residues. CDR3 amino acids: CASSARGSGNTIYF. CDR3 bases: TGTGCCAGCTCAGCGCGAGGGTCCGGAAACACCATATATTTT.

In DNA, the CDR3 is TGTGCCAGCAGCTTAAGGACCAGGGCCCCCTACGAGCAGTACTTC. Translation: CASSLRTRAPYEQYF. The chain is built from TRBV7-6 and TRBJ2-7, with a weak D call TRBD1 (5 bases). Looked up from germline, CDR1 is SGHVS and CDR2 is FNYEAQ. Trimming pared 2 bases from V and 2 bases from J, leaving 13 bases between. The CDR3 totals 15 residues.

This chain joins TRBV5-5 and TRBJ2-7, with TRBD2 matching over 12 bases. The ends lost 4 bases at V and 3 bases at J; junction bases unmatched: 5. The CDR3 is made up of 15 amino acids. Germline CDR1 reads SGHKS; CDR2 reads YYEKEE (reference sequence). In DNA, the CDR3 is TGTGCCAGCAGCCCGGGACTAGCGGGCCGCTACGAGCAGTACTTC. Translated: CASSPGLAGRYEQYF.

The chain combines TRBV5-8 with TRBJ1-4, with 8 positions matching TRBD1. CDR3 size: 15 residues. Germline trimming cut 1 base from V and 8 bases from J; bases unmatched to any gene: 7. Germline V gene data show CDR1 as SGHTS and CDR2 as YDEGEE. The DNA for the CDR3 is TGTGCCAGCAGCTTGTTTGGGACAGGAGAAGAAAAACTGTTTTTT. Translation: CASSLFGTGEEKLFF.

The chain combines TRBV4-3 with TRBJ2-7, with 7 nucleotides matching TRBD2. CDR3 length: 15 amino acids. The V segment lost 0 bases and the J segment 2 bases; nucleotides outside the gene matches: 4. Germline V gene lookup returns CDR1 LGHNA and CDR2 YSLEER. CDR3 protein: CASSQDASGAYEQYF. The CDR3 DNA reads TGCGCCAGCAGCCAAGATGCTAGCGGAGCCTACGAGCAGTACTTC.

The chain combines TRBV5-1 with TRBJ1-6; D gene ambiguous. The V gene lost 4 bases and the J gene lost 12 bases, with 14 bases spanning the gap. Germline assignment: CDR1 SGHRS and CDR2 YFSETQ. The CDR3 runs 13 residues. CDR3 bases: TGCGCCAGCAGCCCGACGGGGTCGGAACCCCTCCACTTT. Translation gives CASSPTGSEPLHF.

This clone was observed once. CDR3 in DNA: TGTGCCAGCCGGGGTAGCGAGACCCAGTACTTC. Encoded protein: CASRGSETQYF. This chain connects TRBV6-5 to TRBJ2-5; perhaps TRBD2 as D (5 bases). This CDR3 contains 11 residues. V was clipped by 8 bases and J by 5 bases, with 9 bases between them. Germline assignment: CDR1 MNHEY and CDR2 SVGAGI.

This clone appeared once. This chain connects TRBV3-1 (or the pseudogene TRBV3-2) to TRBJ2-2; the match to TRBD2 covers 10 bases. V was clipped by 7 bases and J by 9 bases; unmatched bases: 8. CDR1 is LGHDT and CDR2 is YNNKEL in the germline V gene (reference sequence). This CDR3 has 14 amino acids. The CDR3 sequence: CASILSSGSRELFF. Written as DNA, the CDR3 is TGTGCCAGCATACTGTCTAGCGGGAGCCGGGAGCTGTTTTTT.

CDR3 amino acids: CASRKTGAANQPQHF. In nucleotides, the CDR3 is TGTGCCAGCAGGAAGACAGGGGCGGCCAATCAGCCCCAGCATTTT. This rearrangement joins TRBV28 to TRBJ1-5, with 8 bases aligning to TRBD1. Germline lookup yields CDR1 MDHEN and CDR2 SYDVKM. Trimming took 6 bases from V and 3 from J; bases not matched to a gene: 7. CDR3 size: 15 residues.

This clone was seen only a few times. The gene calls are TRBV5-6 and TRBJ1-4, with 7 nucleotides matching TRBD1. The CDR3 spans 15 residues. The germline gives CDR1 SGHDT, CDR2 YYEEEE. V dropped 4 bases and J dropped 0; count of bases not matched to a gene: 3. CDR3 nucleotide sequence: TGTGCCAGCAGCCCCAGGGGGGCAACTAATGAAAAACTGTTTTTT. Its protein is CASSPRGATNEKLFF.

The chain uses TRBV7-2 and TRBJ2-3; unclear D gene. V lost 3 bases and J lost 5, with 12 bases in between. Germline V gene lookup returns CDR1 SGHTA and CDR2 FQGNSA. The CDR3 length is 14 residues. DNA of the CDR3: TGTGCCAGCAGCTTTTTTTCAGGTGGAGATACGCAGTATTTT. Translated, it gives CASSFFSGGDTQYF.

The chain links TRBV20-1 to TRBJ2-7; D not resolved. CDR3 length: 9 amino acids. Between the trimmed V and J ends, which lost 7 bases and 6 bases, there was a span of 7 bases. Germline CDR1 and CDR2: DFQATT and SNEGSKA (reference sequence). CDR3 loop: CSVPREQYF. The CDR3 bases are TGCAGTGTTCCTCGCGAGCAGTACTTC.

This chain uses TRBV28 with TRBJ1-1; no firm D call. Trimming shortened V by 3 bases and J by 8 bases, and 7 bases separated the two germline ends. The germline gives CDR1 MDHEN, CDR2 SYDVKM. The CDR3 has 11 amino acids. CDR3 bases: TGTGCCAGCAGTTTGAGGCTAGAAGCTTTCTTT. Its translation is CASSLRLEAFF.

This clone came up once. The V gene is TRBV6-1, the J gene TRBJ2-1, with 9 bases aligning to TRBD2. V lost 1 base to trimming and J lost 7 bases; unmatched junction nucleotides: 5. The CDR3 length is 15 residues. Germline V gene sequence: CDR1 MNHNS, CDR2 SASEGT. CDR3 coding DNA: TGTGCCAGCAGTGAAGGCCTAGCGGGAAGGAATGAGCAGTTCTTC. It is translated as CASSEGLAGRNEQFF.

V gene TRBV2 combines with J gene TRBJ1-1, with a possible D match to TRBD1 (6 bases). The V gene lost 7 bases and the J gene lost 4 bases, with 16 bases spanning the gap. CDR1 is SNHLY, CDR2 FYNNEI, per germline. The CDR3 loop spans 14 amino acids. CDR3 in DNA: TGTGCCAGCACCGAGGTCCAGGGGACCACTGAAGCTTTCTTT. Translated: CASTEVQGTTEAFF.

This rearrangement joins TRBV6-4 to TRBJ1-2; TRBD1 matches 8 bases. This CDR3 spans 13 amino acids. After removal of 6 bases from V and 3 bases from J, the junction contained 3 bases not matched to a gene. Germline V gene data show CDR1 as MRHNA and CDR2 as SNTAGT. CDR3 loop: CASRMTGDYGYTF. In DNA, the CDR3 is TGTGCCAGCAGAATGACAGGGGACTATGGCTACACCTTC.

The rearrangement uses TRBV4-1 and TRBJ1-1, with D maybe TRBD1 (6 bases). Trimming took off 2 bases at V and 5 bases at J, with 12 bases between the two ends. The germline gives CDR1 MGHRA, CDR2 YSYEKL. The CDR3 is 14 residues long. The CDR3 coding sequence is TGCGCCAGCAGCCAACGTGAAGGGGGAACTGAAGCTTTCTTT. This sequence encodes CASSQREGGTEAFF.

The rearrangement uses TRBV5-1 and TRBJ2-5; a possible D gene is TRBD1 (5 bases). V lost 1 base, J lost 2 bases, and 6 bases lay in between. The CDR3 is 13 residues long. Germline-derived CDR1 and CDR2 are SGHRS and YFSETQ. CDR3 sequence reads: CASSLYRQETQYF. The CDR3 DNA follows: TGCGCCAGCAGCTTGTACAGGCAAGAGACCCAGTACTTC.

V usage is TRBV9 and J usage is TRBJ2-3; D gene uncertain. Germline assignment: CDR1 SGDLS and CDR2 YYNGEE. Trimming shortened V by 0 bases and J by 0 bases, and 8 bases separated the two germline ends. This CDR3 is 15 amino acids long. The chain's CDR3 is CASSVEAASTDTQYF. CDR3 in DNA: TGTGCCAGCAGCGTAGAGGCAGCGAGCACAGATACGCAGTATTTT.

J is TRBJ2-7 and V is TRBV7-7, with a tentative D call TRBD1 (5 bases). V lost 5 bases to trimming and J lost 3 bases, with 11 bases between them. The germline gives CDR1 SSHAT, CDR2 FNYEAQ (reference sequence). The CDR3 loop spans 13 amino acids. CDR3: CASSGARGYEQYF. DNA for the CDR3: TGTGCCAGCAGCGGGGCAAGGGGCTACGAGCAGTACTTC.